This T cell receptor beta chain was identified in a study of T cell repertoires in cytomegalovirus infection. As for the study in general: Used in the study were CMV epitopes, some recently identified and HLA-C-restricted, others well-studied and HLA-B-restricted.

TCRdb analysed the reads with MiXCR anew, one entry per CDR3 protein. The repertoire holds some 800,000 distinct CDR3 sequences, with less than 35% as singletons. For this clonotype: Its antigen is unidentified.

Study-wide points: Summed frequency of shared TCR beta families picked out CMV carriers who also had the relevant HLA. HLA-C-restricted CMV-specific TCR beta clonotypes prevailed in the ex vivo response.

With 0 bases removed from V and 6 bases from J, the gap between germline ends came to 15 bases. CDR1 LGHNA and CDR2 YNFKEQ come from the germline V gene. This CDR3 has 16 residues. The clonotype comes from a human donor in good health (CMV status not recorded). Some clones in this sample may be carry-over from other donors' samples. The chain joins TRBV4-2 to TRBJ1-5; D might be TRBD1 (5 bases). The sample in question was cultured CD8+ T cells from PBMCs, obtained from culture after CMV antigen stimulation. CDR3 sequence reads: CASSQEAGMGVQPQHF. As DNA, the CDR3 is TGTGCCAGCAGCCAAGAAGCAGGAATGGGGGTTCAGCCCCAGCATTTT.